This T cell receptor (beta chain) was identified during a study of T cell responses to AZD1222 COVID-19 vaccine. Profiling relied on immunoSEQ multiplex PCR, and the TCRdb table lists in-frame clones only, not all of them. Of about 120,000 clones in the sample, 85% to 90% were seen once. The V end was cut by 0 bases, the J end by 4 bases, with 13 bases between. Germline V lookup: CDR1 GTSNPN, CDR2 SVGIG (reference sequence). There are 15 residues in the CDR3. Concerning this clone: Its target is not known.

Study findings and constraints: Seropositivity was recorded at baseline in only six AZD1222 recipients. Among vaccine-associated CD4 TCRs, coverage spanned spike, with dominance at 160-218 and 743-854. The study sampled repertoires only after the peak T cell response.

The V gene is TRBV30, the J gene TRBJ1-3, with D perhaps TRBD1 (6 bases). This TCR was recovered from an adult in good health. The sample was peripheral blood, taken on day 0 of AZD1222 vaccination. The CDR3 loop reads CAWSVLGTIGNTIYF. The CDR3 DNA reads TGTGCCTGGAGTGTACTTGGGACAATAGGAAACACCATATATTTT.